This T cell receptor beta chain emerged from a study of blood T cell repertoires in COVID-19. As for the study in general: Both acute and convalescent COVID-19 samples were obtained from the United States, Italy and Spain. PBMCs, B-cell-depleted T cells, or T cells were the source of the cDNA or gDNA that made up the material.

This clone showed up many times. Other DNA sequences in this sample translate to the same CDR3. Libraries were prepared by immunoSEQ multiplex PCR; TCRdb keeps only in-frame clonotypes and omits some of them. The top ten clones hold around 1.2% of a sample with about 190,000 clones, more than 85% of them seen once. This sequence originates from a man aged 25 to 40 with acute or convalescent COVID-19. The sample comprised peripheral blood.

The CDR3 DNA reads TGCGCCAGCAGCGGGGGGTCCGACTACGAGCAGTACTTC. Its protein product is CASSGGSDYEQYF. The genes are TRBV5-1 and TRBJ2-7; possibly TRBD2 for D (6 bases). This CDR3 contains 13 residues. The germline V gene has CDR1 SGHRS and CDR2 YFSETQ. The V gene lost 4 bases and the J gene lost 3 bases, with 11 bases spanning the gap. The full variable domain, completed using reference TRBV5-1 and TRBJ2-7, is KAGVTQTPRYLIKTRGQQVTLSCSPISGHRSVSWYQQTPGQGLQFLFEYFSETQRNKGNFPGRFSGRQFSNSRSEMNVSTLELGDSALYLCASSGGSDYEQYFGPGTRLTVT.